A single sample is the source of the 4 T cell receptor beta chains below, sequenced in a study of blood T cell repertoires in COVID-19. Produced via immunoSEQ multiplex PCR; TCRdb's table is partial and in-frame only. The table records some 210,000 clones, around 80% of them present only once. Input material: peripheral blood. The receptors stem from a woman aged 40 to 50 with acute or convalescent COVID-19.

The CDR3 nucleotides read TGTGCCAGCAGTTCAGGGGACCAGATGTACGAGCAGTACTTC. Residues: CASSSGDQMYEQYF. The chain uses TRBV27 and TRBJ2-7, with D possibly being TRBD1 (6 bases). The CDR3 sequence is 14 residues long. CDR1 MNHEY and CDR2 SMNVEV come from the germline V gene (reference sequence). V shed 4 bases and J shed 4 bases, with 14 bases lying between them.

This chain links TRBV11-2 with TRBJ2-7; the match to TRBD1 covers 11 bases. The CDR3 consists of 16 residues. Trimming removed 4 bases from V and 5 bases from J; junction bases left unmatched: 10. Germline CDR1 and CDR2: SGHAT and FQNNGV. DNA for the CDR3: TGTGCCAGCAGCTCAACGACGGGACAGGGGGTCCACGAGCAGTACTTC. This encodes CASSSTTGQGVHEQYF.

The chain has TRBV7-9 and TRBJ2-1; D not resolved. Trimming cost V 4 bases and J 8 bases, with 6 bases left between them. This CDR3 is 11 amino acids long. The germline V gene has CDR1 SEHNR and CDR2 FQNEAQ (reference sequence). CDR3 bases: TGTGCCAGCAGCTATGACTATGAGCAGTTCTTC. This codes for CASSYDYEQFF.

This clone was seen once. The chain couples TRBV2 to TRBJ1-1, with D uncertain. Per the germline V gene, CDR1 is SNHLY and CDR2 is FYNNEI. This CDR3 spans 15 amino acids. V was shortened by 2 bases and J by 2 bases, with 12 bases between the two germline ends. The CDR3 region is CASSELEAINTEAFF. The CDR3 DNA follows: TGTGCCAGCAGTGAACTTGAGGCGATTAACACTGAAGCTTTCTTT.